The next 31 T cell receptor beta chains were all read from a single sample in a study of control samples from healthy donors and cancer patients. Sequencing was performed with immunoSEQ multiplex PCR; in TCRdb, only in-frame clones are kept and a portion is missing. Of 100,000 to 150,000 clones listed, 80% to 95% are singletons. The sequencing sample was made of blood. The receptors were gathered from a woman in her forties or fifties in good health.

This clone was recorded once. This chain connects TRBV2 to TRBJ1-5; the D is unclear. The V end lost 5 bases, the J end lost 1 base, and 12 bases lay between the germline ends. The CDR3 has 15 amino acids. CDR1 and CDR2 from the germline V gene are SNHLY and FYNNEI. CDR3 sequence: CASSLEKGSNQPQHF. CDR3 DNA sequence: TGTGCCAGCAGTCTCGAAAAGGGAAGCAATCAGCCCCAGCATTTT.

The V and J genes are TRBV7-9 and TRBJ1-5, with 7 bases aligning to TRBD1. Trimming removed 1 base from V and 4 bases from J; junction bases left unmatched: 4. The CDR3 is 15 residues long. The germline V gene has CDR1 SEHNR and CDR2 FQNEAQ (reference sequence). The CDR3 loop reads CASSLESGGNQPQHF. CDR3 DNA sequence: TGTGCCAGCAGCTTAGAGTCAGGGGGGAATCAGCCCCAGCATTTT.

The rearrangement links TRBV6-1 to TRBJ2-2; 9 nucleotides agree with TRBD2. Germline values: CDR1 MNHNS, CDR2 SASEGT. Trimming cost V 1 base and J 1 base; bases outside gene matches: 1. The CDR3 is 16 residues long. The CDR3, as DNA: TGTGCCAGCAGTGAAGTTAGCGGGAGGAACACCGGGGAGCTGTTTTTT. Translation: CASSEVSGRNTGELFF.

Regarding this clone: Other DNA sequences in this sample translate to the same CDR3. J is TRBJ2-7 and V is TRBV10-3, with D tentatively TRBD1 or TRBD2 (6 bases each). The CDR3 sequence is 12 residues long. V lost 6 bases, J lost 3 bases, and 9 bases lay in between. Germline V CDR1 and CDR2: ENHRY, SYGVKD. CDR3 loop: CAIRGGSYEQYF. The DNA of the CDR3 is TGTGCCATCAGGGGGGGCAGCTACGAGCAGTACTTC.

The chain couples TRBV9 to TRBJ1-1, with D unresolved. Germline CDR1 is SGDLS and CDR2 is YYNGEE. The CDR3 totals 13 residues. Trimming cost V 4 bases and J 1 base, with 8 bases left between them. CDR3 coding DNA: TGTGCCAGCAGCATTGACCGGAACACTGAAGCTTTCTTT. Its protein is CASSIDRNTEAFF.

The sample holds one count of this clone. This chain links TRBV5-1 with TRBJ2-3, with TRBD2 identical over 13 bases. CDR1 is SGHRS, CDR2 YFSETQ, per germline. There are 17 residues in the CDR3. V was clipped by 3 bases and J by 5 bases; unmatched bases: 9. DNA of the CDR3: TGCGCCAGCAGCTCACAGGGGACTAGCGGGAACATAGATACGCAGTATTTT. It codes for CASSSQGTSGNIDTQYF.

J is TRBJ1-5 and V is TRBV27; D perhaps matches TRBD1 (5 bases). The germline gives CDR1 MNHEY, CDR2 SMNVEV (reference sequence). Trimming pared 2 bases from V and 5 bases from J, leaving 13 bases between. This CDR3 is built from 15 residues. CDR3: CASSLRPGGDQPQHF. DNA of the CDR3: TGTGCCAGCAGTTTACGCCCCGGGGGGGATCAGCCCCAGCATTTT.

This chain joins TRBV3-1 (or the pseudogene TRBV3-2) and TRBJ2-5; D may be TRBD1 or TRBD2 (5 bases each). Germline V lookup: CDR1 LGHDT, CDR2 YNNKEL (reference sequence). The CDR3 consists of 14 residues. V gave up 4 bases and J gave up 3 bases, with 12 bases separating them. CDR3: CASSPRGTKETQYF. In DNA, the CDR3 is TGTGCCAGCAGCCCGAGGGGCACCAAAGAGACCCAGTACTTC.

V gene TRBV12-3 or TRBV12-4 combines with J gene TRBJ2-3; D is undetermined. The CDR3 covers 11 residues. V was shortened by 5 bases and J by 4 bases, with 4 bases between the two germline ends. CDR3 protein: CASSTADTQYF. The CDR3, as DNA: TGTGCCAGCAGTACAGCAGATACGCAGTATTTT.

This rearrangement joins TRBV7-9 to TRBJ2-1; 10 bases are a match to TRBD1. CDR1 and CDR2 from the germline V gene are SEHNR and FQNEAQ (reference sequence). J was trimmed by 7 bases and V by 4 bases; bases with no gene match: 4. The CDR3 length is 14 residues. The CDR3 sequence is CASSSRQGANEQFF. The CDR3 nucleotides are TGTGCCAGCAGCTCCCGACAGGGGGCAAATGAGCAGTTCTTC.

This clone showed up just a few times. This chain links TRBV3-1 (or the pseudogene TRBV3-2) with TRBJ1-5, with D unresolved. CDR1 is LGHDT and CDR2 is YNNKEL in the germline V gene (reference sequence). The CDR3 has 14 residues. Between the trimmed V and J ends, which lost 3 bases and 2 bases, there was a span of 8 bases. CDR3 DNA sequence: TGTGCCAGCAGCCATCGAGTGGGCAATCAGCCCCAGCATTTT. Its protein product is CASSHRVGNQPQHF.

This clone was picked up one time. V usage is TRBV5-4 and J usage is TRBJ2-1; a weak D match, TRBD1 (6 bases). The V gene's germline CDR1 is SGHNT and CDR2 YYREEE (reference sequence). Between the trimmed V and J ends, which lost 0 bases and 0 bases, there was a span of 16 bases. The CDR3 contains 18 residues. The CDR3 DNA follows: TGTGCCAGCAGCTTGGCCCCGGGCAGGGGAGCCTCCTACAATGAGCAGTTCTTC. Translating gives CASSLAPGRGASYNEQFF. The variable domain in full, completed from reference TRBV5-4 and TRBJ2-1, reads ETGVTQSPTHLIKTRGQQVTLRCSSQSGHNTVSWYQQALGQGPQFIFQYYREEENGRGNFPPRFSGLQFPNYSSELNVNALELDDSALYLCASSLAPGRGASYNEQFFGPGTRLTVL.

The sample holds one count of this clone. The gene calls are TRBV6-1 and TRBJ2-1, with 7 bases fitting TRBD2. The V and J ends lost 1 base and 0 bases, in that order; junction bases with no gene match: 9. Germline V gene lookup returns CDR1 MNHNS and CDR2 SASEGT. This CDR3 has 18 residues. CDR3 nucleotides: TGTGCCAGCAGTGAAGGGGGGGGAGTCCTAAGCTCCTACAATGAGCAGTTCTTC. Its protein product is CASSEGGGVLSSYNEQFF.

The chain has TRBV5-8 and TRBJ1-1; D call uncertain. The V gene's germline CDR1 is SGHTS and CDR2 YDEGEE. The CDR3 sequence is 15 residues long. Trimming removed 3 bases from V and 0 bases from J, with 12 bases in between. In DNA form, the CDR3 reads TGTGCCAGCAGCTGGGGAGGGCGGATGAACACTGAAGCTTTCTTT. Translating gives CASSWGGRMNTEAFF.

The chain couples TRBV5-4 to TRBJ2-3, with 7 bases matching TRBD2. Losses at the gene ends were 2 bases for V and 0 bases for J; bases not matched to a gene: 6. CDR1 is SGHNT, CDR2 YYREEE, per germline (reference sequence). There are 16 residues in the CDR3. CDR3 bases: TGTGCCAGCAGCTTAACCGGGGGGATTAGCACAGATACGCAGTATTTT. Translated, it gives CASSLTGGISTDTQYF.

This sequence joins TRBV28 and TRBJ2-7; 9 positions match TRBD2. V was clipped by 6 bases and J by 3 bases; unmatched bases: 15. Germline-derived CDR1 and CDR2 are MDHEN and SYDVKM. This CDR3 has 17 amino acids. The CDR3 region is CASSSSTGLAGLYEQYF. In nucleotides, the CDR3 is TGTGCCAGCAGCTCTTCGACGGGGCTAGCGGGACTCTACGAGCAGTACTTC.

The V and J genes are TRBV7-2 and TRBJ1-4; unclear D gene. V lost 3 bases, J lost 5 bases, and 16 bases lay in between. The V gene's germline CDR1 is SGHTA and CDR2 FQGNSA. CDR3 length: 16 residues. The CDR3 region is CASSLYNSVPNEKLFF. The CDR3 bases are TGTGCCAGCAGCTTGTACAATAGCGTCCCAAATGAAAAACTGTTTTTT.

In its sample, this clone was seen once. This chain connects TRBV14 to TRBJ1-4; D gene uncertain. This CDR3 is 12 amino acids long. CDR1 SGHDN and CDR2 FVKESK come from the germline V gene. V lost 1 base to trimming and J lost 8 bases, with 5 bases between them. CDR3 loop: CASSQVVEKLFF. In DNA form, the CDR3 reads TGTGCCAGCAGCCAAGTTGTCGAAAAACTGTTTTTT.

The chain combines TRBV4-1 with TRBJ2-3, with D perhaps assigned TRBD1 or TRBD2 (5 bases each). Trimming shortened V by 3 bases and J by 1 base, and 8 bases separated the two germline ends. CDR1 and CDR2 from the germline V gene are MGHRA and YSYEKL. The length of the CDR3 is 14 residues. The CDR3 is CASSQVGGTDTQYF. Here the CDR3 DNA reads TGCGCCAGCAGCCAGGTGGGGGGCACAGATACGCAGTATTTT.

The chain is built from TRBV6-2 or TRBV6-3 and TRBJ2-7, with 8 bases identical to TRBD1. Unmatched junction bases numbered 7, after V lost 5 bases and J lost 4 bases. CDR1 is MNHEY, CDR2 SVGEGT, per germline. The CDR3 length is 14 residues. Here the CDR3 DNA reads TGTGCCAGCAGTCCCCGACAGGGGTCTTACGAGCAGTACTTC. Translation: CASSPRQGSYEQYF.

The genes are TRBV28 and TRBJ1-2; D gene ambiguous. The germline V and J ends were trimmed by 5 bases and 1 base, with 8 bases remaining between them. This CDR3 has 13 residues. Germline-derived CDR1 and CDR2 are MDHEN and SYDVKM. CDR3 in amino acids: CASSLASNYGYTF. The CDR3 region has the DNA TGTGCCAGCAGTCTCGCCAGTAACTATGGCTACACCTTC.

The V gene is TRBV29-1, the J gene TRBJ2-7; 9 bases fit TRBD1. J was trimmed by 1 base and V by 5 bases; bases with no gene match: 3. Germline CDR1 SQVTM, CDR2 ANQGSEA. The CDR3 has 13 amino acids. The CDR3: CSVRTGASYEQYF. The CDR3 region has the DNA TGCAGCGTTCGGACAGGGGCTTCCTACGAGCAGTACTTC.

The chain links TRBV19 to TRBJ1-5; possible D gene TRBD1, 5 bases. The CDR3 covers 16 residues. The V gene's germline CDR1 is LNHDA and CDR2 SQIVND (reference sequence). V was clipped by 4 bases and J by 0 bases, with 13 bases between them. This CDR3 is CASSTVQAYSNQPQHF. The CDR3 DNA is TGTGCCAGTAGTACGGTACAGGCTTATAGCAATCAGCCCCAGCATTTT.

The V and J genes are TRBV18 and TRBJ2-5, with TRBD2 matching 7 bases. The V and J ends lost 0 bases and 3 bases, in that order; junction bases with no gene match: 10. CDR1 and CDR2 from the germline V gene are KGHSH and LQKENI. The CDR3 length is 17 residues. Here the CDR3 reads CASSPPKFWGGEETQYF. The CDR3 DNA follows: TGTGCCAGCTCACCACCGAAGTTTTGGGGGGGGGAAGAGACCCAGTACTTC.

The V and J genes are TRBV5-1 and TRBJ1-1; D unresolved. The CDR3 spans 13 residues. The V gene lost 0 bases and the J gene lost 6 bases, with 9 bases spanning the gap. In germline, CDR1 is SGHRS, CDR2 YFSETQ. The CDR3 region is CASSLVTKAEAFF. CDR3 nucleotides: TGCGCCAGCAGCTTGGTAACGAAGGCTGAAGCTTTCTTT.

This clone was recorded once. J is TRBJ1-2 and V is TRBV2, with D perhaps TRBD1 (5 bases). This CDR3 region has 15 residues. CDR1 is SNHLY and CDR2 is FYNNEI in the germline V gene. The V and J ends lost 5 bases and 6 bases respectively, with 19 bases between them. In DNA form, the CDR3 reads TGTGCCAGCAGTCAAGGGACCTTCCGGCGGGATGGCTACACCTTC. Translation gives CASSQGTFRRDGYTF.

This rearrangement joins TRBV24-1 to TRBJ2-3; TRBD1 matches 9 bases. The V segment lost 7 bases and the J segment 7 bases; nucleotides outside the gene matches: 11. The V gene's germline CDR1 is KGHDR and CDR2 SFDVKD. There are 15 residues in the CDR3. CDR3 in DNA: TGTGCCACCAGCCCGGGACAGGGCCTCTCGCATACGCAGTATTTT. It is translated as CATSPGQGLSHTQYF.

V and J are TRBV19 and TRBJ2-5, with TRBD1 matching over 7 bases. From germline, CDR1 is LNHDA and CDR2 SQIVND (reference sequence). The CDR3 is made up of 15 amino acids. The J segment lost 0 bases and the V segment lost 3 bases, leaving 4 bases of the junction unmatched. The CDR3 region is CASSIRQGHQETQYF. The CDR3 DNA is TGTGCCAGTAGTATCCGACAGGGACACCAAGAGACCCAGTACTTC.

The gene calls are TRBV18 and TRBJ1-1; D call uncertain. The CDR3 runs to 14 residues. V was shortened by 4 bases and J by 3 bases, with 12 bases between the two germline ends. Germline CDR1 is KGHSH and CDR2 is LQKENI. CDR3 sequence (DNA): TGTGCCAGCTCACAACAATGGCTTGACACTGAAGCTTTCTTT. Protein: CASSQQWLDTEAFF.

This rearrangement joins TRBV5-1 to TRBJ1-1, with 8 bases matching TRBD1. The ends lost 2 bases at V and 2 bases at J; junction bases unmatched: 5. The CDR3 totals 15 residues. Germline lookup yields CDR1 SGHRS and CDR2 YFSETQ. CDR3 protein: CASSFRAGGNTEAFF. The DNA of the CDR3 is TGCGCCAGCAGCTTTAGGGCAGGGGGCAACACTGAAGCTTTCTTT.

In regard to this clone: An end of the junction differs from the germline gene, which may be a read error. The chain combines TRBV2 with TRBJ1-2; no clear D gene. Per the germline V gene, CDR1 is SNHLY and CDR2 is FYNNEI. The CDR3 runs 13 residues. In DNA form, the CDR3 reads TGTGCCAGCAGTGACTTCGGGCGGGCAGAGGACTTCTTC. Translation: CASSDFGRAEDFF. The whole variable domain, remainder taken from reference TRBV2 and TRBJ1-2, is EPEVTQTPSHQVTQMGQEVILRCVPISNHLYFYWYRQILGQKVEFLVSFYNNEISEKSEIFDDQFSVERPDGSNFTLKIRSTKLEDSAMYFCASSDFGRAEDFFGSGTRLTVV.